The T cell receptor beta chain described here comes from a study of OX40 agonist ivuxolimab in advanced cancers. At the level of the study: Ivuxolimab is a fully human IgG2 antibody that activates OX40 (CD134). The group had a mean age of 60 years, ranged from about 23 to 85, and was 80% to 85% male. Study-wide findings and caveats: By week 6 at 0.1 to 3.0 mg/kg, blood CD4+ and CD8+ T cells had expanded clonally.

V dropped 1 base and J dropped 0 bases, with 19 bases sitting between them. Germline values: CDR1 SGHRS, CDR2 YFSETQ. This CDR3 contains 19 residues. With regard to this clone: Its antigen remains unknown.

Libraries were prepared by immunoSEQ multiplex PCR; TCRdb keeps only in-frame clonotypes and omits some of them. This sample has about 40,000 clones, with more than 70% found just once. The sequence was obtained from an adult with an advanced solid tumor such as melanoma, head and neck, liver or kidney cancer. The chain joins TRBV5-1 to TRBJ2-2, with D perhaps matching TRBD1 (5 bases). The source material was CD4+ or CD8+ T cells sorted from blood, sampled in a trial of the OX40 agonist ivuxolimab. This CDR3 is CASSLFQGPDPTNTGELFF. In nucleotides, the CDR3 is TGCGCCAGCAGCTTGTTTCAGGGCCCTGACCCCACGAACACCGGGGAGCTGTTTTTT.